A selection of T cell receptor beta chains follows, all from one sample in a study of T cell responses to AZD1222 COVID-19 vaccine. Data came from immunoSEQ multiplex PCR; TCRdb stores just in-frame clones and leaves some out. The sample contains 150,000 to 200,000 clones, 80% to 95% of which appear only once. The sequencing here drew on peripheral blood, taken on day 0 of AZD1222 vaccination. These TCRs come from an adult in good health. Each CDR3 is given with its conserved first and last residue. D genes are given only for firm matches. Clone sizes are given selectively: once, few, many, or a class where the clone is expanded.

>few|TRBV19|TRBJ1-1|.
TGTGCCAGTAGTATAAGGGGGAAGAACACTGAAGCTTTCTTT
CASSIRGKNTEAFF
>.|TRBV4-1|TRBJ2-1|TRBD1
TGCGCCAGCAGCCAAGTCGAACAGGGGGCTGTCTCCTACAATGAGCAGTTCTTC
CASSQVEQGAVSYNEQFF
>once|TRBV19|TRBJ2-7|TRBD1
TGTGCCAGTAGTATAGAGAGGACAGGGACCGAGCAGTACTTC
CASSIERTGTEQYF
>.|TRBV3-1/TRBV3-2|TRBJ2-7|.
TGTGCCAGCAGCCAAGATCGGAACAGGTACGAGCAGTACTTC
CASSQDRNRYEQYF
>.|TRBV2|TRBJ2-7|.
TGTGCCAGCAGTGAATTGGGGGAGCCCCAGTACGAGCAGTACTTC
CASSELGEPQYEQYF
>.|TRBV6-2/TRBV6-3|TRBJ1-2|.
TGTGCCAGCAGTTCCGTCGCCTATGGCTACACCTTC
CASSSVAYGYTF
>.|TRBV11-3|TRBJ2-3|TRBD2
TGTGCCAGCAGCTTAGGGACTAGCGGAACCAATACGCAGTATTTT
CASSLGTSGTNTQYF
>.|TRBV6-5|TRBJ2-5|TRBD1
TGTGCCAGCAGTACCCGGACAGGGGGAAAAGAGACCCAGTACTTC
CASSTRTGGKETQYF
>few|TRBV25-1|TRBJ1-1|.
TGTGCCAGCAGTGAATATTTGTCGAACACTGAAGCTTTCTTT
CASSEYLSNTEAFF
>.|TRBV2|TRBJ1-5|.
TGTGCCAGCAGTGGGACGAGGGAGGGCAATCAGCCCCAGCATTTT
CASSGTREGNQPQHF
>.|TRBV12-5|TRBJ2-3|TRBD1
TGTGCTAGTGGTTTGGGGGGACAGAGCACAGATACGCAGTATTTT
CASGLGGQSTDTQYF
>.|TRBV29-1|TRBJ2-7|TRBD1
TGCAGCGGTCGACAGGGGCCCCTCGGCGAGCAGTACTTC
CSGRQGPLGEQYF
>.|TRBV27|TRBJ2-7|TRBD1
TGTGCCAGCAAAGGACAGGGGGCGCTCTACGAGCAGTACTTC
CASKGQGALYEQYF
>.|TRBV10-3|TRBJ1-1|.
TGTGCCACCAGGACAGCCTTGAACACTGAAGCTTTCTTT
CATRTALNTEAFF
>.|TRBV29-1|TRBJ2-2|.
TGCAGCGTTGGCAGGGGGGGCGTAGCTAGGGAGCTGTTTTTT
CSVGRGGVARELFF
>.|TRBV7-2|TRBJ2-3|.
TGTGCCAGCAGCTTCAGAGATACGCAGTATTTT
CASSFRDTQYF
>.|TRBV2|TRBJ1-6|.
TGTGCCAGCCGGAGAGAGGGGCAGGGCGGTTCACCCCTCCACTTT
CASRREGQGGSPLHF
>.|TRBV19|TRBJ1-4|.
TGTGCCAGTACCGGCCAAGCCTATGAAAAACTGTTTTTT
CASTGQAYEKLFF
>.|TRBV2|TRBJ1-4|.
TGTGCCAGCAGTGAAGAGGGTGAAAAACTGTTTTTT
CASSEEGEKLFF
>.|TRBV2|TRBJ2-1|TRBD2
TGTGCCAGCAGGGCGACTAGCGGATACAATGAGCAGTTCTTC
CASRATSGYNEQFF
>.|TRBV2|TRBJ1-6|.
TGTGCCAGCAGTGAGTTGCGGGATAATTCACCCCTCCACTTT
CASSELRDNSPLHF
>few|TRBV6-4|TRBJ2-1|TRBD1
TGTGCCAGCAGCGAGGGACAGGGGGCATACAATGAGCAGTTCTTC
CASSEGQGAYNEQFF
>.|TRBV18|TRBJ1-1|.
TGTGCCAGCTCACGGCTCCGCGGGGGGGACACTGAAGCTTTCTTT
CASSRLRGGDTEAFF
>.|TRBV11-2|TRBJ2-3|.
TGTGCCAGCAGCTTAGACCACAGGCCTAGCAGCCTAAAGCAGTATTTT
CASSLDHRPSSLKQYF
>.|TRBV18|TRBJ1-2|.
TGTGCCAGCTCACCACAGGGACCTAACTATGGCTACACCTTC
CASSPQGPNYGYTF
>.|TRBV5-4|TRBJ1-1|TRBD1
TGTGCCAGCAGCCCTACAGGGGGCCGGTCGGGCACTGAAGCTTTCTTT
CASSPTGGRSGTEAFF
>.|TRBV18|TRBJ2-3|TRBD2
TGTGCCAGCTCACCCATTAGGCGGGAGGGAGCCGCAGATACGCAGTATTTT
CASSPIRREGAADTQYF
>once|TRBV7-3|TRBJ2-5|.
TGTGCCACGCGGGTTACTCAAGAGACCCAGTACTTC
CATRVTQETQYF
>.|TRBV7-9|TRBJ1-3|.
TGTGCCAGCAGCGGGGACCCGAAGGGAAACACCATATATTTT
CASSGDPKGNTIYF
>.|TRBV5-1|TRBJ2-3|TRBD2
TGCGCCAGCAGCTTGGACGGGACTAGCGGGGGGGCCCCAGATACGCAGTATTTT
CASSLDGTSGGAPDTQYF
>.|TRBV4-1|TRBJ1-4|.
TGCGCCAGCAGCCAAACGGGGAATGAAAAACTGTTTTTT
CASSQTGNEKLFF
>.|TRBV5-1|TRBJ2-1|.
TGCGCCAGCAGCATGGAACAGGGCTACCCCTACAATGAGCAGTTCTTC
CASSMEQGYPYNEQFF
>once|TRBV30|TRBJ2-1|.
TGTGCCTGGAGTCGAGGGACTTACAATGAGCAGTTCTTC
CAWSRGTYNEQFF
>.|TRBV19|TRBJ2-7|TRBD1
TGTGCCAGTAGTATCCAGACAGGGACCTACGAGCAGTACTTC
CASSIQTGTYEQYF
>.|TRBV21-1|TRBJ1-2|.
TGTGCCAGCAGGGTGATCTGGGATGGCTACACCTTC
CASRVIWDGYTF
>.|TRBV25-1|TRBJ2-2|.
TGTGCCAGCAGGACTAACATGCGCGCGAACACCGGGGAGCTGTTTTTT
CASRTNMRANTGELFF
>.|TRBV5-1|TRBJ2-3|.
TGCGCCAGCAGCCCCAGGGTCGGGGGTACAGATACGCAGTATTTT
CASSPRVGGTDTQYF
>.|TRBV5-1|TRBJ2-2|.
TGCGCCAGCAGCTTGGACAGGCAAAACACCGGGGAGCTGTTTTTT
CASSLDRQNTGELFF
>.|TRBV4-2|TRBJ2-1|.
TGTGCCAGCAGCCAAGGAAGAGTCTCCTCCTACAATGAGCAGTTCTTC
CASSQGRVSSYNEQFF
>.|TRBV5-5|TRBJ2-7|.
TGTGCCAGCAGCTTTTGGTCTATCGGAAACTACGAGCAGTACTTC
CASSFWSIGNYEQYF
>once|TRBV6-1|TRBJ2-3|.
TGTGCCGGTGGGAGCCAGCCTCCTACGCAGTATTTT
CAGGSQPPTQYF
>few|TRBV19|TRBJ1-1|.
TGTGCCAGTAGTAAAGGGGCCACAGGGAGAAACACTGAAGCTTTCTTT
CASSKGATGRNTEAFF
>.|TRBV6-6|TRBJ2-2|.
TGTGCCAGCAGTCCGACTAGTACCGACACCGGGGAGCTGTTTTTT
CASSPTSTDTGELFF
>.|TRBV27|TRBJ2-1|TRBD1
TGTGCCAGCATTGCCGGGACAGGGTCTAACAATGAGCAGTTCTTC
CASIAGTGSNNEQFF
>.|TRBV7-3|TRBJ2-3|.
TGTGCCAGCAGCCTCGGTCCCGTGAAAGATACGCAGTATTTT
CASSLGPVKDTQYF
>.|TRBV5-4|TRBJ2-5|.
TGTGCCAGCAGCTTAAAAAAGACAGGAGGCCAAGAGACCCAGTACTTC
CASSLKKTGGQETQYF
>.|TRBV5-6|TRBJ1-2|.
TGTGCCAGCAGCTTGAACAGTCTTTCCTATGGCTACACCTTC
CASSLNSLSYGYTF
>.|TRBV2|TRBJ2-1|.
TGTGCCAGCAGTGAGTCAGGGTCGGTCTCGTTGGGTGAGCAGTTCTTC
CASSESGSVSLGEQFF
>.|TRBV24-1|TRBJ2-3|.
TGTGCCACCGCAAATAGGTATTTT
CATANRYF
>.|TRBV9|TRBJ1-4|.
TGTGCCAGCAGCCGTCGACCAACTAATGAAAAACTGTTTTTT
CASSRRPTNEKLFF
>once|TRBV20-1|TRBJ2-2|.
TGCAGTGCTAGTGATACAGGGAAAGCCACCGGGGAGCTGTTTTTT
CSASDTGKATGELFF
>.|TRBV7-6|TRBJ2-3|TRBD1
TGTGCCAGCAGCTCCGAGACAGGGTACGGCACAGATACGCAGTATTTT
CASSSETGYGTDTQYF
>once|TRBV7-3|TRBJ2-5|.
TGTGCCAGCAGCTTAAGTCCTAGCAATGTGGAGACCCAGTACTTC
CASSLSPSNVETQYF
>.|TRBV11-3|TRBJ2-2|TRBD2
TGTGCCAGCAGCCGCGGGACTACCAACACCGGGGAGCTGTTTTTT
CASSRGTTNTGELFF